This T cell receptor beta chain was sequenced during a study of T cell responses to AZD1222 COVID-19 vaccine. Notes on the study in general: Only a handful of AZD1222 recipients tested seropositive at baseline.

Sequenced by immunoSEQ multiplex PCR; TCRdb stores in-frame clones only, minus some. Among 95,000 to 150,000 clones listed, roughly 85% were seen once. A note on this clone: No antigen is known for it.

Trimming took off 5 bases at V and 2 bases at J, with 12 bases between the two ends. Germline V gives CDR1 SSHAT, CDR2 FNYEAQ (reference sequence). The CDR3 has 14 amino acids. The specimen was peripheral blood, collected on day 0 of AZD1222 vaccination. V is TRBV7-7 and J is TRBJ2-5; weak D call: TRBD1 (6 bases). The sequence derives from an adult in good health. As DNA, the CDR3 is TGTGCCAGCAGCACAGGGCCACCTCAAGAGACCCAGTACTTC. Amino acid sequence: CASSTGPPQETQYF.